This T cell receptor (beta chain) is drawn from a study of blood T cell repertoires in COVID-19. The repertoire was sequenced with immunoSEQ multiplex PCR; TCRdb's copy has only in-frame clones and lacks some. Of hundreds of thousands of clones in the sample, over 85% were seen once. This CDR3 comprises 15 residues. V was clipped by 1 base and J by 8 bases, with 17 bases between them. The germline V gene encodes CDR1 SGHTA and CDR2 FQGNSA. This receptor was taken from a woman aged 45-65 years who had been exposed to COVID-19. Sequenced input: PBMCs or T cells enriched from blood (not recorded which). The J gene is TRBJ1-1, the V gene TRBV7-2; no reliable D call. CDR3 nucleotide sequence: TGTGCCAGCAGCTTAGAACCTATGACACCGGCCGAAGCTTTCTTT. This gives the protein CASSLEPMTPAEAFF.